These T cell receptor beta chains were read from a single sample in a study of cytomegalovirus exposure and HLA in healthy donors. The repertoire was sequenced with immunoSEQ multiplex PCR; TCRdb's copy has only in-frame clones and lacks some. The sample shows over 80,000 clones, and approximately 5.7% sits with its ten largest clones. Input material: PBMCs. The receptor set was obtained from a girl between 10 and 17 years old in good health and CMV-seropositive. The CDR3 runs from the conserved cysteine through the conserved F or W. D genes are given only for firm matches.

>TRBD1|TRBJ2-7|TRBV5-1
TGCGCCAGCAGCTCCGACAGGGTTTACGAGCAGTACTTC
CASSSDRVYEQYF
>TRBD1|TRBJ1-3|TRBV4-3
TGCGCCAGCAGCCAAGAAGACAGGGGTTCACACACCATATATTTT
CASSQEDRGSHTIYF
>TRBD1|TRBJ2-1|TRBV5-6
TGTGCCAGCAGGTTGGGACAGGCTTACAATGAGCAGTTCTTC
CASRLGQAYNEQFF
>.|TRBJ2-5|TRBV4-3
TGCGCCAGCAGCCCCGAGCGAGCGACGGGTCAAGAGACCCAGTACTTC
CASSPERATGQETQYF
>.|TRBJ1-1|TRBV6-5
TGTGCCAGCAGGGACCCCGGGACGGGGGGACCTGAAGATTTCTTT
CASRDPGTGGPEDFF
>.|TRBJ2-3|TRBV10-3
TGTGCCATCAGTGTGACCGGGGTTGGAGATACGCAGTATTTT
CAISVTGVGDTQYF
>.|TRBJ2-5|TRBV9
TGTGCCAGCAGCGTAGTCGGGGGAGAGACCCAGTACTTC
CASSVVGGETQYF
>.|TRBJ1-5|TRBV7-2
TGTGCCAGCAGCTCCCGGGAGGTCCAGCCCCAGCATTTT
CASSSREVQPQHF
>.|TRBJ2-3|TRBV7-2
TGTGCCAGCAGCGTTACGGCGGGTATCACAGATACGCAGTATTTT
CASSVTAGITDTQYF
>.|TRBJ1-5|TRBV19
TGTGCCAGTAGTACCTCGACGGAGCATCGGTTTCAGCCCCAGCATTTT
CASSTSTEHRFQPQHF
>.|TRBJ1-3|TRBV13
TGTGCCAGCAGCTTTACAGGTCCGTCGTCGAACACCATATATTTT
CASSFTGPSSNTIYF
>.|TRBJ2-2|TRBV30
TGTGCCTGGAGTGGACAGTGGACCGGGGAGCTGTTTTTT
CAWSGQWTGELFF
>.|TRBJ2-1|TRBV4-1
TGCGCCAGCAGCCAGGCCGGCGGGGTGTACAATGAGCAGTTCTTC
CASSQAGGVYNEQFF
>.|TRBJ1-2|TRBV20-1
TGCAGTGCTAGTGGGGGGGAGCGCTACACCTTC
CSASGGERYTF
>TRBD2|TRBJ2-1|TRBV4-3
TGCGCCAGCAGCCTGACTAGCGGGGCCATCAATGCATACAATGAGCAGTTCTTC
CASSLTSGAINAYNEQFF
>.|TRBJ2-5|TRBV9
TGTGCCAGCAGCGTTTTAGCGGTTCAAGAGACCCAGTACTTC
CASSVLAVQETQYF
>.|TRBJ1-5|TRBV19
TGTGCCAGTAGTTTCAGAGGCAGCCCCAATCAGCCCCAGCATTTT
CASSFRGSPNQPQHF
>.|TRBJ1-5|TRBV4-3
TGCGCCAGCAGCCAAGAGGCGGGTATCGAGCAGCCCCAGCATTTT
CASSQEAGIEQPQHF
>TRBD2|TRBJ2-5|TRBV7-9
TGTGCCAGCAGCCCAGGGGTAGCGGGGGGTGAGACCCAGTACTTC
CASSPGVAGGETQYF
>.|TRBJ1-3|TRBV9
TGTGCCAGCAGCGTAGCTTCGGGGGGAAACTCTGGAAACACCATATATTTT
CASSVASGGNSGNTIYF
>TRBD1|TRBJ2-7|TRBV10-3
TGTGCCATCAGTGATAATGGAAGGACAGGGGGCTACGAGCAGTACTTC
CAISDNGRTGGYEQYF
>TRBD1|TRBJ2-1|TRBV7-6
TGTGCCAGCAGCCCCGAGGCCGACAGGGGGCGGTTTTTTGAGCAGTTCTTC
CASSPEADRGRFFEQFF
>TRBD2|TRBJ2-1|TRBV5-1
TGCGCCAGCAGCGGACTAGCGGGGGAGTCCGACAATGAGCAGTTCTTC
CASSGLAGESDNEQFF
>TRBD2|TRBJ2-3|TRBV28
TGTGCCAGCAGTTTATTTTATTACCGAGCGGGGGGCCCCACAGATACGCAGTATTTT
CASSLFYYRAGGPTDTQYF
>TRBD1|TRBJ2-7|TRBV4-3
TGCGCCAGCAGCAATTCCGGGACAGGGGAGTACGAGCAGTACTTC
CASSNSGTGEYEQYF
>TRBD1|TRBJ2-2|TRBV23-1
TGCGCCAGCAGTCACGTGACAGGGGGGAACACCGGGGAGCTGTTTTTT
CASSHVTGGNTGELFF
>.|TRBJ1-2|TRBV5-1
TGCGCCAGCAGCTCCACTAACTATGGCTACACCTTC
CASSSTNYGYTF
>TRBD1|TRBJ2-2|TRBV10-3
TGTGCCATCACCAGTGACAGGGACACCGGGGAGCTGTTTTTT
CAITSDRDTGELFF
>.|TRBJ2-2|TRBV27
TGTGCCAGCAGTTTATCGGGGGCCACCGGGGAGCTGTTTTTT
CASSLSGATGELFF
>.|TRBJ1-2|TRBV19
TGTGCCAGTAGTACCTACGAAGGACAGATCTATGGCTACACCTTC
CASSTYEGQIYGYTF
>TRBD1|TRBJ1-6|TRBV2
TGTGCCAGCAGTGCTACAGGGGCGAATAATTCACCCCTCCACTTT
CASSATGANNSPLHF
>TRBD1|TRBJ1-2|TRBV10-3
TGTGCCATCAGCCTCTTAGGGGGCGGTTCGGGCTACACCTTC
CAISLLGGGSGYTF
>TRBD1|TRBJ2-5|TRBV30
TGTGCCTGGACCGGGGACAGGGGACCCACCCACCAAGAGACCCAGTACTTC
CAWTGDRGPTHQETQYF
>.|TRBJ1-1|TRBV19
TGTGCCAGTGGTGCGGCGACGGACAGTCAATCGGTTGAAGCTTTCTTT
CASGAATDSQSVEAFF
>TRBD1|TRBJ1-4|TRBV27
TGTGCCAGCAGTTTAAACAGGGGGGATGAAAAACTGTTTTTT
CASSLNRGDEKLFF
>.|TRBJ2-5|TRBV11-2
TGTGCCAGCAGGGCAGGGGTTATAGGTCAAGAGACCCAGTACTTC
CASRAGVIGQETQYF
>TRBD2|TRBJ2-5|TRBV7-9
TGTGCCAGCAGAGGTCATAGCGGGGTCGGGGAGACCCAGTACTTC
CASRGHSGVGETQYF
>TRBD2|TRBJ2-2|TRBV6-1
TGTGCCAGCAGTGAAACCCGCCTGGGGGGGGGTACCGGGGAGCTGTTTTTT
CASSETRLGGGTGELFF
>.|TRBJ1-1|TRBV5-4
TGTGCCAGCAGCTTGGGTGTAAACACTGAAGCTTTCTTT
CASSLGVNTEAFF
>TRBD1|TRBJ1-6|TRBV6-5
TGTGCCACGACTCAAGGGGACAGAGGTTCACCCCTCCACTTT
CATTQGDRGSPLHF
>TRBD1|TRBJ2-5|TRBV5-1
TGCGCCAGCGTGGACAGGGGAGGAACCGGAGAGACCCAGTACTTC
CASVDRGGTGETQYF
>.|TRBJ1-1|TRBV19
TGTGCCAGTAGTGTGGCGGGTAAGAACACTGAAGCTTTCTTT
CASSVAGKNTEAFF
>TRBD1|TRBJ1-1|TRBV5-8
TGTGCCAGCAGCTACCGGGACAGGGGGAGTACTGAAGCTTTCTTT
CASSYRDRGSTEAFF
>TRBD1|TRBJ2-6|TRBV4-2
TGTGCCAGCAGCCAAGATCAGGGGGACGTCCTGACTTTC
CASSQDQGDVLTF
>.|TRBJ1-6|TRBV6-5
TGTGCCAGCAGTTCAGACGGTTTAGGGGTGTCACCCCTCCACTTT
CASSSDGLGVSPLHF
>.|TRBJ2-3|TRBV7-3
TGTGCCAGCAGCTCCTACAGGGGAGGATTGGATACGCAGTATTTT
CASSSYRGGLDTQYF
>TRBD2|TRBJ2-1|TRBV4-2
TGTGCCAGCAGCCAAGATTCCAGCGGGGGGGTCTATGAGCAGTTCTTC
CASSQDSSGGVYEQFF
>.|TRBJ2-5|TRBV6-1
TGTGCCAGCAGTGAACAAGGCCACGGGGAGACCCAGTACTTC
CASSEQGHGETQYF
>.|TRBJ2-5|TRBV2
TGTGCCAGCAGTGCCAGCACAGTCGGTGAGACCCAGTACTTC
CASSASTVGETQYF
>TRBD1|TRBJ1-5|TRBV19
TGTGCCAGTAGTATGAGGGACAGGGTCCGGCCCCAGCATTTT
CASSMRDRVRPQHF
>.|TRBJ2-1|TRBV9
TGTGCCAGCAGCGTCCATGGCGGCCAAAGCTCCTACAATGAGCAGTTCTTC
CASSVHGGQSSYNEQFF
>.|TRBJ1-1|TRBV28
TGTGCCAGCAGTTTAAAGAATGGGGCCCTGGGCGCTTTCTTT
CASSLKNGALGAFF
>TRBD1|TRBJ1-5|TRBV7-8
TGTGCCAGCAGCTTAGGGACAGGGGCCAATCAGCCCCAGCATTTT
CASSLGTGANQPQHF
>.|TRBJ2-3|TRBV15
TGTGCCACCAGTGATCTACAGAACCCCACAGATACGCAGTATTTT
CATSDLQNPTDTQYF
>TRBD2|TRBJ2-3|TRBV4-1
TGCGCCAGCAGCCTACTAGCGGGGGCCTCAGATACGCAGTATTTT
CASSLLAGASDTQYF
>TRBD1|TRBJ1-6|TRBV7-9
TGTGCCAGCAGCCCGGGACAGGGGACACCCCTCCACTTT
CASSPGQGTPLHF
>TRBD2|TRBJ2-1|TRBV7-2
TGTGCCAGCAGCTTAGTTAGCGGGGGGGCCAATGAGCAGTTCTTC
CASSLVSGGANEQFF
>TRBD1|TRBJ1-2|TRBV19
TGTGCCAGTAGCGGCCGGGACAGGGGGAACTATGGCTACACCTTC
CASSGRDRGNYGYTF
>.|TRBJ1-6|TRBV5-6
TGTGCCAGCAGCTTCGGGGATTTGGATTCACCCCTCCACTTT
CASSFGDLDSPLHF